This T cell receptor beta chain stems from a study of post-analysis software for immune sequencing data. Study findings and constraints: Patients used several TRBV segments, including TRBV5-6, TRBV5-1 and TRBV20-1, more often than controls. Pronounced co-clustering by F measure was evident among identically batched samples.

The CDR3 spans 14 residues. Germline values: CDR1 MNHNY, CDR2 SVGAGI (reference sequence). The junction had 4 bases not matched to a gene; V was cut back by 4 bases and J by 4 bases. A note on this clonotype: Its target is not known.

Unique molecular identifiers were carried by the TCR beta cDNA libraries. In TCRdb, the PCR reads were re-called with MiXCR into one record per CDR3 protein. In the table there are hundreds of thousands of distinct CDR3 sequences, 59% of which are singletons. The sample comprised blood. V usage is TRBV6-6 and J usage is TRBJ2-1; 7 nucleotides align to TRBD2. The origin of this receptor is a girl between 2 and 10 years old with multiple sclerosis. DNA for the CDR3: TGTGCCAGCAGTTTCGGGGGGATATACAATGAGCAGTTCTTC. It is translated as CASSFGGIYNEQFF.